A single sample gave rise to the 9 T cell receptor beta chains below, sequenced in a study of blood T cell repertoires in COVID-19. The assay was immunoSEQ multiplex PCR, and TCRdb's table has in-frame clones only and misses some. The table includes tens of thousands of clones, about 76% detected once. Sequenced sample: peripheral blood. The receptors here all came from a man aged 50 to 59 with active or convalescent COVID-19.

The chain uses TRBV10-2 and TRBJ2-1, with 10 bases lining up with TRBD2. V lost 3 bases, J lost 14 bases, and 1 base stayed unmatched. The CDR3 runs to 11 residues. Germline CDR1 is WSHSY and CDR2 is SAAADI. CDR3 nucleotides: TGCGCCAGCAGTGAAGGGACTAGCGAGTTCTTC. Its translation is CASSEGTSEFF.

V and J are TRBV12-3 or TRBV12-4 and TRBJ2-1, with 7 bases matching TRBD2. J lost 12 bases, V lost 3 bases, and 5 bases had no gene match. This CDR3 comprises 12 residues. The CDR3 DNA reads TGTGCCAGCAGTTTTGGGGACTACGGGCAGTTCTTC. Amino acids: CASSFGDYGQFF.

The chain recombines TRBV10-1 with TRBJ2-1, with 11 bases aligning to TRBD2. The V segment lost 9 bases and the J segment 5 bases; nucleotides outside the gene matches: 3. The CDR3 sequence is 13 residues long. CDR1 and CDR2 (germline): WNHNN, SYGVQD (reference sequence). CDR3 residues: CARGTSGHNEQFF. The CDR3, as DNA: TGCGCCAGGGGGACTAGCGGACACAATGAGCAGTTCTTC.

This clone came up a few times. This sequence joins TRBV7-3 and TRBJ2-3, with a possible D match to TRBD2 (6 bases). The V gene lost 4 bases and the J gene lost 5 bases, with 19 bases spanning the gap. CDR1 SGHTA and CDR2 FQGTGA come from the germline V gene. The CDR3 is made up of 16 amino acids. The CDR3 DNA follows: TGTGCCAGCAGCTACATAGGGGACTCGCCCCGAGATACGCAGTATTTT. Amino acid sequence: CASSYIGDSPRDTQYF.

The chain recombines TRBV6-5 with TRBJ2-2; 7 bases fit TRBD1. J was trimmed by 5 bases and V by 6 bases; bases with no gene match: 9. CDR3 length: 15 residues. Germline values: CDR1 MNHEY, CDR2 SVGAGI. Here the CDR3 reads CASRYRGSRTGELFF. CDR3 nucleotides: TGTGCCAGCAGGTACAGGGGATCCAGGACCGGGGAGCTGTTTTTT.

J is TRBJ2-7 and V is TRBV18; tentative D call: TRBD2 (5 bases). Germline V gene lookup returns CDR1 KGHSH and CDR2 LQKENI. This CDR3 contains 13 residues. Trimming removed 3 bases at V and 6 bases at J, with 12 bases between. Here the CDR3 reads CASSPKASSEQYF. As DNA, the CDR3 is TGTGCCAGCTCACCGAAGGCTAGCAGCGAGCAGTACTTC.

The chain recombines TRBV19 with TRBJ2-3, with a weak D call TRBD2 (7 bases). Germline V gives CDR1 LNHDA, CDR2 SQIVND (reference sequence). The ends were cut back, 3 bases at V and 6 bases at J, with 13 bases in the middle. The CDR3 runs 14 residues. As DNA, the CDR3 is TGTGCCAGTAGTATTAGGGGGGGGCAGGATACGCAGTATTTT. It codes for CASSIRGGQDTQYF.

The genes are TRBV7-9 and TRBJ1-2; D is ambiguous. The CDR3 runs 14 residues. The germline CDR1 and CDR2 sequences are SEHNR and FQNEAQ (reference sequence). V was pared by 5 bases and J by 8 bases, with 18 bases between. CDR3 in amino acids: CASSGPFEGGGYTF. The CDR3 DNA reads TGTGCCAGCAGCGGGCCTTTTGAGGGCGGCGGCTACACCTTC.

This chain uses TRBV2 with TRBJ1-1, with 7 bases matching TRBD1. CDR1 is SNHLY, CDR2 FYNNEI, per germline. This CDR3 spans 14 amino acids. Unmatched junction bases numbered 10, after V lost 9 bases and J lost 3 bases. The DNA of the CDR3 is TGTGCCAGTACATCAGACAGGGAGGACACTGAAGCTTTCTTT. This sequence encodes CASTSDREDTEAFF.